These T cell receptor beta chains were read from a single sample in a study of T cells in Graves' hyperthyroidism and ophthalmopathy. TCRdb ran MiXCR on the multiplex PCR reads and lists one entry per CDR3 protein. The data show under 550,000 distinct CDR3 sequences, with just under 20% seen just once and 47% held by the top ten. The sequenced sample was blood. These receptors were collected from a man aged 35 to 55 with Graves' ophthalmopathy. Each CDR3 is given with its conserved first and last residue. Rows may omit the clone size; those that give it use once, few, many or a size class.

>few|TRBJ1-1|TRBV29-1
CSADNTNTEAFF
>-|TRBJ1-6|TRBV13
CASSFSGAANSPLHF
>few|TRBJ2-3|TRBV5-8
CASSLAKTSGSTDTQYF
>-|TRBJ1-2|TRBV12-5
CASGWSPSANYGYTF
>few|TRBJ1-6|TRBV4-3
CASSPSGYYNSPLHF
>few|TRBJ2-3|TRBV20-1
CSARDPIRDTQYF
>many|TRBJ1-2|TRBV6-1
CASSETGIYGYTF
>-|TRBJ2-1|TRBV29-1
CSADWTSGRLGEQFF
>few|TRBJ2-3|TRBV10-3
CAISGMSSRGTDTQYF
>few|TRBJ2-5|TRBV27
CASSVTQAKGETQYF
>-|TRBJ1-2|TRBV6-1
CASSPGHGANYGYTF
>many|TRBJ2-7|TRBV2
CASSVHVSYEQYF
>many|TRBJ1-1|TRBV12-3/TRBV12-4
CATYRGEETEAFF
>many|TRBJ2-3|TRBV27
CAITIPGHRIGSDTQYF
>few|TRBJ2-1|TRBV4-1
CASSQVGEGRGEQFF
>-|TRBJ2-1|TRBV6-2/TRBV6-3
CASRVGTSGRGDNEQFF
>-|TRBJ1-4|TRBV12-3/TRBV12-4
CASIRRDRGEKLFF
>many|TRBJ1-2|TRBV5-1
CASSLLQNGYTF
>once|TRBJ1-1|TRBV28
CASSWTANTEAFF